This is a list of T cell receptor beta chains from one sample in a study of CD8+ T cells in alopecia areata. Libraries were prepared by immunoSEQ multiplex PCR; TCRdb keeps only in-frame clonotypes and omits some of them. The sample shows some 170,000 clones, roughly 59% of them seen only once. Source: CD4+ T cells sorted from blood, taken at week 0. These TCRs come from a human donor with alopecia areata. Each CDR3 is given with its conserved first and last residue. D genes are given only for firm matches. Clone size appears in some rows only: once, few, many, or a class for an expanded clone.

DNA: TGTGCCAGCAGCTTAGGACTAGCGGGGGGGCAGGGCGAGCAGTACTTC; CDR3: CASSLGLAGGQGEQYF; size: -; D: TRBD2; V: TRBV7-2; J: TRBJ2-7
DNA: TGTGCCAGCAGCCGTCTGCCTTTCTCTGGGGCCAACGTCCTGACTTTC; CDR3: CASSRLPFSGANVLTF; size: few; D: -; V: TRBV9; J: TRBJ2-6
DNA: TGTGCCAGCAGCTTTGGTCACACTGAAGCTTTCTTT; CDR3: CASSFGHTEAFF; size: -; D: -; V: TRBV7-3; J: TRBJ1-1
DNA: TGCAGCGTCAGAGACAGGGGTTCACCCCTCCACTTT; CDR3: CSVRDRGSPLHF; size: -; D: TRBD1; V: TRBV29-1; J: TRBJ1-6
DNA: TGTGCCAGCAGCTTGGAGGTAGGGCCGAGCTCTGGGGCCAACGTCCTGACTTTC; CDR3: CASSLEVGPSSGANVLTF; size: -; D: -; V: TRBV5-6; J: TRBJ2-6
DNA: TGCGCCAGCAGCCTACAGACTAGCGAGGGGCAGTTCTTC; CDR3: CASSLQTSEGQFF; size: -; D: TRBD2; V: TRBV4-3; J: TRBJ2-1
DNA: TGTGCCACCAGCAGAGGGGTAAAGGGGATCCAAGAGACCCAGTACTTC; CDR3: CATSRGVKGIQETQYF; size: -; D: -; V: TRBV15; J: TRBJ2-5
DNA: TGTGCCATCAAGGACAGGGAAGGTCAGCCCCAGCATTTT; CDR3: CAIKDREGQPQHF; size: -; D: TRBD1; V: TRBV10-3; J: TRBJ1-5
DNA: TGTGCCGTCCAGGGACAGGGATGGACCGGGGAGCTGTTTTTT; CDR3: CAVQGQGWTGELFF; size: -; D: TRBD1; V: TRBV10-3; J: TRBJ2-2
DNA: TGTGCCTGGAGTGGGGGACAAAGCAATCAGCCCCAGCATTTT; CDR3: CAWSGGQSNQPQHF; size: few; D: -; V: TRBV30; J: TRBJ1-5
DNA: TGTGCCAGTAGTATAAGGGAGACCCAGTACTTC; CDR3: CASSIRETQYF; size: -; D: -; V: TRBV19; J: TRBJ2-5
DNA: TGTGCCTGGAGAAAACCGTCGGTAACTGAAGCTTTCTTT; CDR3: CAWRKPSVTEAFF; size: -; D: -; V: TRBV30; J: TRBJ1-1
DNA: TGTGCCAGCAGTGAAGAGGCCCAGGGGTTAAACTATGGCTACACCTTC; CDR3: CASSEEAQGLNYGYTF; size: -; D: -; V: TRBV2; J: TRBJ1-2
DNA: TGTGCCAGCAGTTTGATTCGGGGCAACACTGAAGCTTTCTTT; CDR3: CASSLIRGNTEAFF; size: few; D: -; V: TRBV27; J: TRBJ1-1
DNA: TGTGCCAGCAGCTTAAGCGGGGGGGCTTATGATGAGCAGTTCTTC; CDR3: CASSLSGGAYDEQFF; size: -; D: TRBD2; V: TRBV7-8; J: TRBJ2-1
DNA: TGTGCCAGCTCACCGGACTTGGGCTGGGAGGCCGCTGGGGCCAACGTCCTGACTTTC; CDR3: CASSPDLGWEAAGANVLTF; size: -; D: -; V: TRBV18; J: TRBJ2-6
DNA: TGCGCCAGCATGCGGGGGCCGGGATCGGAGACCCAGTACTTC; CDR3: CASMRGPGSETQYF; size: few; D: -; V: TRBV5-1; J: TRBJ2-5
DNA: TGTGCCGTCAGGGGGACAGGGGGCGCGTCACCCCTCCACTTT; CDR3: CAVRGTGGASPLHF; size: -; D: TRBD1; V: TRBV27; J: TRBJ1-6
DNA: TGCAGCGTCAAATCGTTTTCCTTTTACACAGATACGCAGTATTTT; CDR3: CSVKSFSFYTDTQYF; size: -; D: -; V: TRBV29-1; J: TRBJ2-3
DNA: TGTGCCAGCAGTTTATCTTCAGGAGCCTATGGCTACACCTTC; CDR3: CASSLSSGAYGYTF; size: few; D: -; V: TRBV27; J: TRBJ1-2